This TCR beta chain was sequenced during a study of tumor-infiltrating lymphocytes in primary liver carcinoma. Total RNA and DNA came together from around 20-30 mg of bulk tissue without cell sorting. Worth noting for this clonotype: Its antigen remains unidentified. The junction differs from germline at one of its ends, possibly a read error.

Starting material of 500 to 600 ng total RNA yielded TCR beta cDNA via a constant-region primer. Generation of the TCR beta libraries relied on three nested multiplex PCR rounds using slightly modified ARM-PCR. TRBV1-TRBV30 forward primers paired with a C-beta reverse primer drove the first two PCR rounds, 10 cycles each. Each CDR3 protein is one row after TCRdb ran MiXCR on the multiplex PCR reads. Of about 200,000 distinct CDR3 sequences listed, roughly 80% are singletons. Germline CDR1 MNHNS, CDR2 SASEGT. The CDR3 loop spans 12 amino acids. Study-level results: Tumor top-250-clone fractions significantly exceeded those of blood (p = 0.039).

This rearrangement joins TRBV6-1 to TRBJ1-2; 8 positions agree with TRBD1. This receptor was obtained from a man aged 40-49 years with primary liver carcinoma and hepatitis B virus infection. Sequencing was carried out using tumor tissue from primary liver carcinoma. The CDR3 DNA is TGTGCCAGCAGTGAATGCAGGGGGCGGAACACGTTC. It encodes CASSECRGRNTF.